Below, 9 T cell receptor beta chains from the same sample are listed, as sequenced in a study of early T cells in non-severe SARS-CoV-2 infection (dated by TCRdb to about 2021). Preparation of the library involved 5' RACE. Sequenced on a NextSeq 500. The raw public data were reprocessed by TCRdb itself: fastp quality trimming at Q25, MiXCR clonotype calling, in-frame beta chains only. Identical CDR3 protein sequences are pooled into one entry, listed with their most common genes and DNA. For this sample the table gives about 30,000 distinct CDR3 sequences, of which about 4.3% were detected only once. The top ten clonotypes cover approximately 6% of the sample. Sequenced material: whole blood, taken at baseline. The source of these receptors is an adult who was a healthcare worker with PCR-confirmed SARS-CoV-2 infection or an uninfected control (not recorded which).

In its sample, this clonotype was seen many times. V is TRBV3-1 and J is TRBJ2-1; D may be TRBD2 (5 bases). The V end was cut by 1 base, the J end by 15 bases, with 10 bases between. The germline V gene encodes CDR1 LGHDT and CDR2 YNNKEL (reference sequence). The CDR3 is 11 residues long. The CDR3 reads CASSQAAGWFF. Here the CDR3 DNA reads TGTGCCAGCAGCCAAGCGGCGGGTTGGTTCTTC.

This clonotype counts as medium-sized. In DNA, the CDR3 is TGTGCCAGCAGCCCTCAGGGAGGGACCGGGGAGCTGTTTTTT. It is translated as CASSPQGGTGELFF. This chain links TRBV11-2 with TRBJ2-2; 7 bases line up with TRBD2. Germline V gene lookup returns CDR1 SGHAT and CDR2 FQNNGV. Trimming removed 5 bases from V and 5 bases from J; junction bases left unmatched: 5. The CDR3 loop spans 14 amino acids.

This clonotype was detected ten times or more. This sequence joins TRBV18 and TRBJ1-5; 12 nucleotides align to TRBD1. J was trimmed by 6 bases and V by 2 bases; bases with no gene match: 2. The germline V gene has CDR1 KGHSH and CDR2 LQKENI. This CDR3 contains 15 residues. The CDR3 sequence is CASSPGTGGGQPQHF. In DNA form, the CDR3 reads TGTGCCAGCTCACCAGGGACAGGGGGCGGTCAGCCCCAGCATTTT.

There are many counts of this clonotype. This chain uses TRBV6-5 with TRBJ2-3, with a weak D call TRBD2 (5 bases). CDR3 size: 16 residues. Germline values: CDR1 MNHEY, CDR2 SVGAGI. V was shortened by 6 bases and J by 6 bases, with 22 bases between the two germline ends. The CDR3 DNA sequence: TGTGCCAGCAGGACCACGTCGGCTAGCCCCCCGGATACGCAGTATTTT. As protein: CASRTTSASPPDTQYF.

This clonotype was seen at least ten times. The chain joins TRBV3-1 to TRBJ2-5; D uncertain. The germline V gene has CDR1 LGHDT and CDR2 YNNKEL (reference sequence). Between the trimmed V and J ends, which lost 0 bases and 2 bases, there was a span of 10 bases. There are 15 residues in the CDR3. The chain's CDR3 is CASSQDPTAQETQYF. CDR3 sequence (DNA): TGTGCCAGCAGCCAAGACCCGACGGCACAAGAGACCCAGTACTTC.

Many counts were recorded for this clonotype. V and J are TRBV5-1 and TRBJ1-5, with 7 bases aligning to TRBD1. Trimming took 0 bases from V and 5 from J; bases not matched to a gene: 2. The CDR3 is 14 amino acids. Germline loops: CDR1 SGHRS, CDR2 YFSETQ. CDR3 loop: CASSLDRGDQPQHF. The CDR3 bases are TGCGCCAGCAGCTTGGACAGGGGAGATCAGCCCCAGCATTTT.

This clonotype was detected many times. The chain carries TRBV6-4 and TRBJ2-3; TRBD2 matches 8 bases. CDR1 and CDR2 from the germline V gene are MRHNA and SNTAGT. This CDR3 is 14 amino acids long. J gave up 6 bases and V 3 bases, and 5 bases lay outside the gene matches. Here the CDR3 DNA reads TGTGCCAGCAGTGAAAGCGGGGGCAGGGATACGCAGTATTTT. This sequence encodes CASSESGGRDTQYF.

This clonotype occurred many times. The genes are TRBV6-2 or TRBV6-3 and TRBJ2-4, with D possibly TRBD1 on 7 matching bases. Trimming cost V 6 bases and J 8 bases, with 17 bases left between them. Per germline, CDR1 MNHEY and CDR2 SVGEGT. This CDR3 is built from 14 residues. The CDR3 DNA is TGTGCCAGCAGACCAACAGGGGAGGTGGACATTCAGTACTTC. It is translated as CASRPTGEVDIQYF.

This clonotype was counted many times. The V gene is TRBV6-2 or TRBV6-3, the J gene TRBJ2-7; 8 bases are shared with TRBD2. The CDR3 is 16 residues long. Germline lookup yields CDR1 MNHEY and CDR2 SVGEGT. J was trimmed by 3 bases and V by 10 bases; bases with no gene match: 17. The CDR3, as DNA: TGTGCCACCTCGAGACCCGGGCGGGGGGTCCGCTACGAGCAGTACTTC. Its protein product is CATSRPGRGVRYEQYF.